This TCR beta chain comes out of a study of blood T cell repertoires in COVID-19 (dated by TCRdb to the early 2020s). With regard to the full study: Collaborator samples came from the United States, Italy and Spain and covered acute and convalescent phases of COVID-19. The material from the prospective study consisted of cDNA or gDNA derived from T cells, B-cell-depleted T cells, or PBMCs. Deeply sampled blood TCRbeta repertoires from subjects exposed to, actively infected with, or recovered from COVID-19 were included in the dataset. A freely available public database, intended as a resource for researchers studying the immune response to SARS-CoV-2, is where the repertoires were released. The samples were drawn from the first 160 participants of the ongoing ImmuneRACE study and from under 1,500 subjects provided by 6 global collaborators. A de-identified subject ID, COVID-19 status, age in years and sex were almost always included in the sample metadata. Where available, HLA class I and class II types were obtained from metadata supplied by the sample provider rather than from assay-based typing. The paper as a whole reports these results and caveats: The quantity of clinical and demographic metadata differed by source and by participant and was supplied without curation.

V is cut back by 6 bases and J by 7 bases, with 15 bases in the junction unmatched. CDR1 and CDR2, looked up from the germline V gene (reference sequence), are SGHNT and YYREEE. CDR3 length: 16 amino acids, cysteine to phenylalanine. The DNA shown is the 48-base CDR3, in frame from base 1. Collaborating institutions collected whole blood in K2EDTA tubes following their own protocols. For TCRbeta analysis, collaborators shipped samples as frozen whole blood, isolated PBMCs, or DNA extracted from either of those sample types. The immunoSEQ Assay, a bias-controlled multiplex PCR, was used to amplify TCRbeta CDR3 regions from genomic DNA. As for the authors' bioinformatics: The number of nucleated cells in each sample was estimated by amplification of reference gene primers within the assay. To quantify the absolute abundance of each unique TCRbeta CDR3 rearrangement, sequence reads were collapsed and filtered. For each sample, productive Simpson clonality was calculated as the square root of Simpson's diversity index over productive rearrangements. What TCRdb holds here is the immuneACCESS table cut down to in-frame rearrangements. Part of the clones is not present; checked against another copy, under half of the missing clones reflect an unresolved V gene, and the others are unexplained. V, J and clone size derive from that table, while D and trimming were established from the DNA sequence. For this sample there are about 66,000 clones; around 84% appear just once. The top ten hold 5.5% to 8% of the sample.

In regard to this clone: This clone's antigen is unknown. Base quality data are lacking; no much larger clone is found one base away.

Sequences were obtained from peripheral blood. This receptor chain uses TRBV5-4 and TRBJ2-1; 8 junctional bases match TRBD1. The sequence was obtained from a man aged 45-65 years with active COVID-19. This receptor carries the CDR3 CASTTPLGQGSNEQFF. The DNA sequence follows: TGTGCCAGCACCACTCCCCTCGGACAGGGATCAAATGAGCAGTTCTTC. Beyond the CDR3, the reference TRBV5-4 and TRBJ2-1 genes provide the residues; the full variable domain reads: ETGVTQSPTHLIKTRGQQVTLRCSSQSGHNTVSWYQQALGQGPQFIFQYYREEENGRGNFPPRFSGLQFPNYSSELNVNALELDDSALYLCASTTPLGQGSNEQFFGPGTRLTVL.